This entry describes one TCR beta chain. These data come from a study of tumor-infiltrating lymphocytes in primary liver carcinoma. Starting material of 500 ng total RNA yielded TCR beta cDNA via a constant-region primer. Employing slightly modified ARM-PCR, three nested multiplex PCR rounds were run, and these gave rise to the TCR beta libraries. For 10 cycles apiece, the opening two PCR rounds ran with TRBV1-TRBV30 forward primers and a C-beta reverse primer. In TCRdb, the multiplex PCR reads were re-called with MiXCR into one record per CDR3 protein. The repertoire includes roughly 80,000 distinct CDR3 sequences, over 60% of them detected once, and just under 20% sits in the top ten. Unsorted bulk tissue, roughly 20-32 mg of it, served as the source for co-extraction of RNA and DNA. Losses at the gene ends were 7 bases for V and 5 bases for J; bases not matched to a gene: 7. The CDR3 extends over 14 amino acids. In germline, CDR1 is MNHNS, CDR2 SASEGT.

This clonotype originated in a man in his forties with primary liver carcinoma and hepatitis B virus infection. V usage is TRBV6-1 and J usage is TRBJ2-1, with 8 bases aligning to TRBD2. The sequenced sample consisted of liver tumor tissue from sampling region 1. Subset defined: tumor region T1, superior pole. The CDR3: CASTGTSGHNEQFF. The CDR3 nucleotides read TGTGCCAGCACCGGGACTAGTGGTCACAATGAGCAGTTCTTC.